This TCR beta chain was observed in a study of synovial regulatory T cells in juvenile arthritis. The CDR3 is 12 residues long. No DNA sequence was recorded. CDR1 and CDR2 from the germline V gene are ENHRY and SYGVKD. Using immunoSEQ multiplex PCR, the repertoire was profiled, and TCRdb retains in-frame clones only, with some absent. The listing contains 7,500 to 10,000 clones. The rearrangement joins TRBV10-3 to TRBJ1-2; TCRdb returns TRBD1, unconfirmable since there is no DNA. The clonotype comes from a donor between 2 and 29 years old with juvenile idiopathic arthritis. Sequenced sample: Treg cells from blood. The sample's subset: remaining (HLA-DR-negative) circulating blood Treg cells. CDR3 protein: CATLRDTDGYTF.